The rows below give T cell receptor beta chains drawn from one sample of a study of blood T cell repertoires in COVID-19. Using immunoSEQ multiplex PCR, the repertoire was profiled, and TCRdb retains in-frame clones only, with some absent. The table records about 260,000 clones, over 75% of them present only once. Sequencing was carried out using peripheral blood. The receptors were sampled from a woman in her forties or fifties with acute or convalescent COVID-19. CDR3s leave out the opening cysteine and the closing phenylalanine or tryptophan.

v_call: TRBV5-1
j_call: TRBJ2-1
cdr3_aa: ASSRGGTSGMGEQF

v_call: TRBV15
j_call: TRBJ2-5
cdr3_aa: ATSNVRGFQETQY

v_call: TRBV28
j_call: TRBJ1-1
cdr3_aa: ASSYGQAAF

v_call: TRBV12-3/TRBV12-4
j_call: TRBJ2-7
cdr3_aa: ASRASQVYEQY

v_call: TRBV5-6
j_call: TRBJ1-1
cdr3_aa: ASSLAFQDFFTEAF

v_call: TRBV18
j_call: TRBJ2-1
cdr3_aa: ASSPGLAYNEQF

v_call: TRBV5-1
j_call: TRBJ2-7
cdr3_aa: ASSLGGLADPSYEQY

v_call: TRBV7-8
j_call: TRBJ2-1
cdr3_aa: ASSFDRAREQF

v_call: TRBV11-2
j_call: TRBJ1-4
cdr3_aa: ASSRMGGYEKLF

v_call: TRBV6-6
j_call: TRBJ2-5
cdr3_aa: ASSRGLAGGVVETQY

v_call: TRBV5-1
j_call: TRBJ2-5
cdr3_aa: ASSSGTGVGETQY

v_call: TRBV7-6
j_call: TRBJ2-5
cdr3_aa: ASSPQGAETQY

v_call: TRBV6-5
j_call: TRBJ1-4
cdr3_aa: ASSTRLGREKLF